These 21 T cell receptor beta chains came from one sample sequenced in a study of blood T cell repertoires in COVID-19. Clones were read by immunoSEQ multiplex PCR, and TCRdb kept only the in-frame ones, dropping some. Here the sample spans 260,000 or so clones, around four fifths being singletons. Sequencing was carried out using peripheral blood. Receptors were obtained from a man older than 75 with acute or convalescent COVID-19.

The genes are TRBV9 and TRBJ2-2; D may be TRBD1 (5 bases). The germline V gene has CDR1 SGDLS and CDR2 YYNGEE. The CDR3 is made up of 13 amino acids. Trimming cost V 4 bases and J 7 bases, with 11 bases left between them. CDR3 residues: CASSPHQGGELFF. The CDR3 DNA is TGTGCCAGCAGCCCACATCAGGGCGGGGAGCTGTTTTTT. The full variable domain, in which reference TRBV9 and TRBJ2-2 provide the parts outside the CDR3, is DSGVTQTPKHLITATGQRVTLRCSPRSGDLSVYWYQQSLDQGLQFLIQYYNGEERAKGNILERFSAQQFPDLHSELNLSSLELGDSALYFCASSPHQGGELFFGEGSRLTVL.

The chain is built from TRBV18 and TRBJ1-1; D ambiguous. The germline V gene has CDR1 KGHSH and CDR2 LQKENI. Trimming shortened V by 3 bases and J by 2 bases, and 7 bases separated the two germline ends. The CDR3 is 13 residues long. CDR3 in DNA: TGTGCCAGCTCACCCCAGGTTAACACTGAAGCTTTCTTT. Translated, it gives CASSPQVNTEAFF.

This clone appeared a single time. V usage is TRBV27 and J usage is TRBJ2-1; 7 nucleotides align to TRBD1. From germline, CDR1 is MNHEY and CDR2 SMNVEV (reference sequence). The CDR3 runs 17 residues. V dropped 4 bases and J dropped 6; count of bases not matched to a gene: 15. CDR3: CASSSSFTGVGSNEQFF. CDR3 sequence (DNA): TGTGCCAGCAGTTCTTCCTTCACAGGGGTGGGGAGCAATGAGCAGTTCTTC.

The chain employs TRBV19 and TRBJ2-7, with TRBD1 matching over 8 bases. This CDR3 has 15 residues. The ends lost 4 bases at V and 2 bases at J; junction bases unmatched: 7. CDR1 and CDR2 (germline): LNHDA, SQIVND (reference sequence). CDR3 loop: CASSTAGTGPYEQYF. CDR3 nucleotide sequence: TGTGCCAGTAGTACAGCCGGGACAGGTCCCTACGAGCAGTACTTC.

The chain couples TRBV12-5 to TRBJ2-3; D not resolved. V lost 1 base and J lost 0, with 5 bases in between. Germline V lookup: CDR1 LGHNT, CDR2 FRNRAP. CDR3 size: 14 residues. In DNA, the CDR3 is TGTGCTAGTGGTTTGGGACTGAGCACAGATACGCAGTATTTT. Protein: CASGLGLSTDTQYF.

The J gene is TRBJ1-5, the V gene TRBV2, with TRBD1 identical over 7 bases. Germline CDR1 and CDR2: SNHLY and FYNNEI. Losses at the gene ends were 5 bases for V and 3 bases for J; bases not matched to a gene: 4. CDR3 length: 14 residues. The CDR3 DNA reads TGTGCCAGCAGTACAGACAGGGTCAATCAGCCCCAGCATTTT. Translation: CASSTDRVNQPQHF.

The chain has TRBV5-1 and TRBJ2-1; TRBD1 is a possible D gene (6 bases). The CDR3 runs 14 residues. The germline V gene encodes CDR1 SGHRS and CDR2 YFSETQ. The V and J ends lost 3 bases and 4 bases respectively, with 11 bases between them. In nucleotides, the CDR3 is TGCGCCAGCAGCTCCTTCCAGGGGTACAATGAGCAGTTCTTC. Translated, it gives CASSSFQGYNEQFF.

The V call is TRBV25-1, the J call TRBJ2-7; D remains ambiguous. Trimming took 3 bases from V and 3 from J, leaving 15 bases between them. This CDR3 is 15 amino acids long. Germline V gene data show CDR1 as MGHDK and CDR2 as SYGVNS. The CDR3 region has the DNA TGTGCCAGCAGTGAGGGCCCTTTTGGTAGCTACGAGCAGTACTTC. Encoded protein: CASSEGPFGSYEQYF.

The chain employs TRBV7-2 and TRBJ1-2; a possible D gene is TRBD1 (6 bases). Trimming left V 1 base short and J 8 bases short, with 11 bases between. Germline-derived CDR1 and CDR2 are SGHTA and FQGNSA. This CDR3 has 13 amino acids. The DNA of the CDR3 is TGTGCCAGCAGCTTAGTACAGGGAAGGGGCTACACCTTC. Protein sequence: CASSLVQGRGYTF. The variable domain in full, with the rest retrieved from reference TRBV7-2 and TRBJ1-2, is GAGVSQSPSNKVTEKGKDVELRCDPISGHTALYWYRQSLGQGLEFLIYFQGNSAPDKSGLPSDRFSAERTGGSVSTLTIQRTQQEDSAVYLCASSLVQGRGYTFGSGTRLTVV.

The rearrangement uses TRBV6-5 and TRBJ2-1; 7 bases align to TRBD2. There are 15 residues in the CDR3. V was clipped by 6 bases and J by 2 bases; unmatched bases: 7. Per the germline V gene, CDR1 is MNHEY and CDR2 is SVGAGI. This CDR3 is CASSRSGNPYNEQFF. The DNA of the CDR3 is TGTGCCAGCAGCAGGAGCGGGAACCCCTACAATGAGCAGTTCTTC.

The chain has TRBV5-4 and TRBJ1-1; 8 positions match TRBD1. This CDR3 has 14 amino acids. V trimming: 0 bases; J trimming: 6 bases; junction bases outside the gene matches: 4. Germline V gives CDR1 SGHNT, CDR2 YYREEE (reference sequence). DNA for the CDR3: TGTGCCAGCAGCTTGGGGGGACAGGTGGCTGAAGCTTTCTTT. It yields the protein CASSLGGQVAEAFF.

The chain is built from TRBV11-2 and TRBJ2-7; D remains ambiguous. Germline V lookup: CDR1 SGHAT, CDR2 FQNNGV. V lost 1 base to trimming and J lost 2 bases, with 12 bases between them. This CDR3 has 15 residues. Here the CDR3 reads CASSLVLGGTYEQYF. The CDR3 DNA follows: TGTGCCAGCAGCTTAGTCCTCGGCGGCACCTACGAGCAGTACTTC.

The chain is built from TRBV6-1 and TRBJ1-5; D may be TRBD1 (5 bases). The CDR3 is 15 amino acids. Germline loops: CDR1 MNHNS, CDR2 SASEGT. V was shortened by 0 bases and J by 2 bases, with 8 bases between the two germline ends. CDR3 bases: TGTGCCAGCAGTGAAGCTCCCAGGGGCAATCAGCCCCAGCATTTT. Its translation is CASSEAPRGNQPQHF.

The sample holds a few counts of this clone. The chain recombines TRBV5-6 with TRBJ1-2; 8 bases agree with TRBD1. Germline trimming cut 2 bases from V and 7 bases from J; bases unmatched to any gene: 4. Per germline, CDR1 SGHDT and CDR2 YYEEEE. The CDR3 consists of 13 residues. CDR3 DNA sequence: TGTGCCAGCAGCTTAGGGACAGGCGGTGGCTACACCTTC. Amino acids: CASSLGTGGGYTF.

The chain couples TRBV3-1 (or the pseudogene TRBV3-2) to TRBJ1-2; TRBD1 agrees at 9 bases. J was trimmed by 2 bases and V by 5 bases; bases with no gene match: 3. The CDR3 runs to 14 residues. CDR1 and CDR2 from the germline V gene are LGHDT and YNNKEL (reference sequence). The CDR3 nucleotides are TGTGCCAGCAGCGTACAGGGGGCCAACTATGGCTACACCTTC. It specifies CASSVQGANYGYTF.

Many counts were recorded for this clone. The J gene is TRBJ2-7, the V gene TRBV18; D call uncertain. The V end lost 3 bases, the J end lost 9 bases, and 9 bases lay between the germline ends. Germline V gene lookup returns CDR1 KGHSH and CDR2 LQKENI. The length of the CDR3 is 11 residues. The CDR3 bases are TGTGCCAGCTCACCCGAAAGAGGGCAGTACTTC. It yields the protein CASSPERGQYF. Looking up the rest from reference TRBV18 and TRBJ2-7 gives the full variable domain: NAGVMQNPRHLVRRRGQEARLRCSPMKGHSHVYWYRQLPEEGLKFMVYLQKENIIDESGMPKERFSAEFPKEGPSILRIQQVVRGDSAAYFCASSPERGQYFGPGTRLTVT.

There are a few counts of this clone. The V gene is TRBV5-3, the J gene TRBJ1-1, with unresolved D. TRBV5-3 is flagged as an ORF with uncertain function. V dropped 0 bases and J dropped 0 bases, with 12 bases sitting between them. The CDR3 has 16 residues. DNA of the CDR3: TGTGCCAGAAGCTTGGTGTGGGAGGAGATGAACACTGAAGCTTTCTTT. Protein: CARSLVWEEMNTEAFF.

This CDR3 reads CASRSVVAGRYGGYDEQFF. As DNA, the CDR3 is TGCGCCAGCAGATCCGTCGTGGCGGGGAGGTACGGTGGGTACGATGAGCAGTTCTTC. The chain combines TRBV5-1 with TRBJ2-1; a weak D match, TRBD2 (6 bases). This CDR3 has 19 residues. Germline V gene data show CDR1 as SGHRS and CDR2 as YFSETQ. The ends were cut back, 5 bases at V and 8 bases at J, with 32 bases in the middle. Full variable domain (outside the CDR3, taken from reference TRBV5-1 and TRBJ2-1): KAGVTQTPRYLIKTRGQQVTLSCSPISGHRSVSWYQQTPGQGLQFLFEYFSETQRNKGNFPGRFSGRQFSNSRSEMNVSTLELGDSALYLCASRSVVAGRYGGYDEQFFGPGTRLTVL.

This chain links TRBV11-2 with TRBJ2-7, with 12 bases fitting TRBD1. The CDR3 runs to 15 residues. With 4 bases clipped from V and 5 bases from J, the junction kept 6 bases outside the gene matches. Germline CDR1 SGHAT, CDR2 FQNNGV. As DNA, the CDR3 is TGTGCCAGCAGCTCACCGGGGACAGGGGGCCACGAGCAGTACTTC. It is translated as CASSSPGTGGHEQYF.

The genes are TRBV12-3 or TRBV12-4 and TRBJ2-2; possibly TRBD1 for D (5 bases). The CDR3 has 13 residues. Trimming took 6 bases from V and 6 from J, leaving 11 bases between them. As DNA, the CDR3 is TGTGCCAGCAGATCAGGGTTCCCCGGGGAGCTGTTTTTT. It specifies CASRSGFPGELFF.

The chain couples TRBV10-3 to TRBJ2-3; a weak D match, TRBD2 (6 bases). Trimming pared 3 bases from V and 3 bases from J, leaving 16 bases between. The CDR3 totals 16 residues. Looked up from germline, CDR1 is ENHRY and CDR2 is SYGVKD. In DNA form, the CDR3 reads TGTGCCATCAGTGACGGAGGGAACAGGTTGACAGATACGCAGTATTTT. Amino acids: CAISDGGNRLTDTQYF.